Listed here are 21 T cell receptor beta chains from one sample, sequenced in a study of cytomegalovirus exposure and HLA in healthy donors. The PCR used 60 Vbeta and 13 Jbeta primers. The table came from immunoSEQ multiplex PCR; TCRdb's copy has only in-frame clones and leaves some out. The sample includes roughly 84,000 clones, around 78% of them seen just once. Sequenced material: PBMCs. The receptors come from a male donor in good health and CMV-seropositive.

The V and J genes are TRBV2 and TRBJ2-5, with TRBD2 identical over 10 bases. This CDR3 is 15 amino acids long. CDR1 SNHLY and CDR2 FYNNEI come from the germline V gene. V lost 6 bases, J lost 4 bases, and 8 bases stayed unmatched. CDR3 nucleotide sequence: TGTGCCAGCAGCGTAGCGGGAGGAGAATCAGAGACCCAGTACTTC. Amino acids: CASSVAGGESETQYF.

The genes are TRBV28 and TRBJ2-7; TRBD2 matches 12 bases. The J segment lost 2 bases and the V segment lost 4 bases, leaving 9 bases of the junction unmatched. The CDR3 consists of 17 residues. Germline values: CDR1 MDHEN, CDR2 SYDVKM. The CDR3 bases are TGTGCCAGCAGTTCCCCCTTTCGGACTAGCGGGACCTACGAGCAGTACTTC. Residues: CASSSPFRTSGTYEQYF.

V and J are TRBV7-3 and TRBJ1-2; the match to TRBD1 covers 8 bases. J was trimmed by 8 bases and V by 5 bases; bases with no gene match: 7. The CDR3 length is 13 residues. Germline V gene data show CDR1 as SGHTA and CDR2 as FQGTGA. The CDR3 nucleotides read TGTGCCAGCAGCCCAGGACAGGGTTGGGGCTACACCTTC. Translation: CASSPGQGWGYTF.

This chain uses TRBV9 with TRBJ2-3, with TRBD2 as a possible D gene (6 bases). Trimming took off 0 bases at V and 8 bases at J, with 16 bases between the two ends. Germline V gene lookup returns CDR1 SGDLS and CDR2 YYNGEE. The CDR3 contains 15 residues. The CDR3 DNA follows: TGTGCCAGCAGCGTAGGCGGGGACGGGGTTGGTACGCAGTATTTT. This gives the protein CASSVGGDGVGTQYF.

This CDR3 reads CASKTRSSYNEQFF. The DNA of the CDR3 is TGTGCCAGTAAAACAAGGAGCTCCTACAATGAGCAGTTCTTC. The rearrangement uses TRBV19 and TRBJ2-1; D ambiguous. V gave up 7 bases and J gave up 0 bases, with 10 bases separating them. CDR3 length: 14 amino acids. Germline V gene data show CDR1 as LNHDA and CDR2 as SQIVND (reference sequence).

This clone appeared once. CDR3 amino acids: CASRIAGGKNEQFF. The CDR3 DNA reads as TGCGCCAGCAGGATAGCGGGAGGAAAGAATGAGCAGTTCTTC. V is TRBV5-1 and J is TRBJ2-1; 10 bases map to TRBD2. CDR1 and CDR2 (germline): SGHRS, YFSETQ. There are 14 residues in the CDR3. V was clipped by 5 bases and J by 7 bases; unmatched bases: 6.

The V call is TRBV27, the J call TRBJ2-7; 10 bases line up with TRBD1. After removal of 4 bases from V and 2 bases from J, the junction contained 2 bases not matched to a gene. The CDR3 consists of 14 residues. Germline assignment: CDR1 MNHEY and CDR2 SMNVEV (reference sequence). In DNA, the CDR3 is TGTGCCAGCAGTTACGGACAGGGGGCCTACGAGCAGTACTTC. It is translated as CASSYGQGAYEQYF.

A word on this clone: A read error may account for a junction end that differs from germline. The CDR3 sequence is CASTPSGMNTGEPFF. The CDR3 bases are TGTGCCAGCACCCCTAGCGGGATGAACACCGGGGAGCCGTTTTTT. This rearrangement joins TRBV7-7 to TRBJ2-2, with TRBD2 identical over 9 bases. The CDR3 has 15 amino acids. Germline V gives CDR1 SSHAT, CDR2 FNYEAQ (reference sequence).

The gene calls are TRBV7-2 and TRBJ2-3, with TRBD1 matching 12 bases. Germline trimming cut 0 bases from V and 3 bases from J; bases unmatched to any gene: 4. The CDR3 runs to 17 residues. The germline gives CDR1 SGHTA, CDR2 FQGNSA. The CDR3 bases are TGTGCCAGCAGCTTAGCGGGACAGGGGGCAAGTACAGATACGCAGTATTTT. It codes for CASSLAGQGASTDTQYF.

The J gene is TRBJ2-1, the V gene TRBV2, with 10 bases lining up with TRBD2. Germline V CDR1 and CDR2: SNHLY, FYNNEI. The V segment lost 6 bases and the J segment 4 bases; nucleotides outside the gene matches: 6. The CDR3 covers 15 residues. CDR3 DNA sequence: TGTGCCAGCAGAGCTAGCGGGGGATCGTACAATGAGCAGTTCTTC. This encodes CASRASGGSYNEQFF.

This clone was detected only once. The CDR3 nucleotides are TGCGCCAGCAGCTCTAGCGGGGGGGCCTCAGAGACCCAGTACTTC. This codes for CASSSSGGASETQYF. The chain recombines TRBV5-1 with TRBJ2-5; 12 nucleotides agree with TRBD2. Germline CDR1 and CDR2: SGHRS and YFSETQ. The CDR3 is 15 amino acids. V shed 3 bases and J 4 bases; nucleotides not matched to a gene: 4.

This chain links TRBV23-1 with TRBJ1-1; the match to TRBD1 covers 8 bases. TRBV23-1 is sorted into the ORF group, with uncertain function. Trimming took 5 bases from V and 7 from J; bases not matched to a gene: 6. This CDR3 is built from 13 residues. The CDR3 sequence is CASSADREHEAFF. The CDR3 nucleotides read TGCGCCAGCAGTGCGGACAGGGAACATGAAGCTTTCTTT.

V usage is TRBV19 and J usage is TRBJ2-7, with 11 bases that match TRBD1. The trim removed 3 bases at V and 4 bases at J, leaving 2 bases unmatched. CDR1 and CDR2 from the germline V gene are LNHDA and SQIVND (reference sequence). The CDR3 extends over 14 amino acids. The DNA for the CDR3 is TGTGCCAGTAGTATCGGGACAGGGGGTTACGAGCAGTACTTC. Protein sequence: CASSIGTGGYEQYF.

The J gene is TRBJ1-1, the V gene TRBV4-1; 9 bases map to TRBD1. Looked up from germline, CDR1 is MGHRA and CDR2 is YSYEKL. V shed 2 bases, J shed 4 bases, and the junction held 2 bases outside the gene matches. The CDR3 has 14 amino acids. The CDR3 loop is CASSQTTGGTEAFF. In DNA, the CDR3 is TGCGCCAGCAGCCAAACGACAGGGGGCACTGAAGCTTTCTTT.

The chain carries TRBV6-6 and TRBJ1-2; 8 nucleotides align to TRBD1. This CDR3 contains 16 residues. Germline V CDR1 and CDR2: MNHNY, SVGAGI (reference sequence). V trimming: 4 bases; J trimming: 5 bases; junction bases outside the gene matches: 12. The CDR3 DNA reads as TGTGCCAGCAGTTTTTCATCACCCGACAGGGGATATGGCTACACCTTC. Translation: CASSFSSPDRGYGYTF.

The rearrangement uses TRBV7-9 and TRBJ2-7, with 11 bases lining up with TRBD2. CDR3 length: 15 residues. The germline V gene encodes CDR1 SEHNR and CDR2 FQNEAQ (reference sequence). Trimming cost V 5 bases and J 4 bases; bases outside gene matches: 7. CDR3 residues: CASSPRGTSGYEQYF. CDR3 in DNA: TGTGCCAGCAGCCCGCGGGGGACTAGCGGTTACGAGCAGTACTTC.

The chain combines TRBV27 with TRBJ1-5, with D possibly matching TRBD1 (5 bases). Trimming removed 2 bases at V and 4 bases at J, with 12 bases between. The CDR3 totals 15 residues. Germline CDR1 is MNHEY and CDR2 is SMNVEV (reference sequence). CDR3 nucleotides: TGTGCCAGCAGTTTAATAGGGGCGGGAAATCAGCCCCAGCATTTT. Its translation: CASSLIGAGNQPQHF.

This clone was picked up a small number of times. This sequence joins TRBV2 and TRBJ1-5; 8 bases line up with TRBD1. CDR3 length equals 15 residues. J gave up 1 base and V 7 bases, and 6 bases lay outside the gene matches. CDR1 is SNHLY, CDR2 FYNNEI, per germline. The DNA of the CDR3 is TGTGCCAGCACCCAAACAGGGGGAAGCAATCAGCCCCAGCATTTT. Translating it yields CASTQTGGSNQPQHF.

The DNA for the CDR3 is TGTGCCAGCAGTGACCACCCCAAGGGGTTCCACGAGCAGTACTTC. This sequence encodes CASSDHPKGFHEQYF. The genes are TRBV2 and TRBJ2-7, with D possibly matching TRBD1 (5 bases). V lost 3 bases, J lost 5 bases, and 17 bases lay in between. Per germline, CDR1 SNHLY and CDR2 FYNNEI. The CDR3 spans 15 residues.

The V and J genes are TRBV5-6 and TRBJ1-4; TRBD1 agrees at 7 bases. The CDR3 consists of 14 residues. Germline CDR1 is SGHDT and CDR2 is YYEEEE. J lost 5 bases, V lost 4 bases, and 5 bases had no gene match. The CDR3 region is CASSAGTANEKLFF. CDR3 coding DNA: TGTGCCAGCAGCGCCGGGACAGCAAATGAAAAACTGTTTTTT. The entire variable domain, with the rest obtained from reference TRBV5-6 and TRBJ1-4, is as follows: DAGVTQSPTHLIKTRGQQVTLRCSPKSGHDTVSWYQQALGQGPQFIFQYYEEEERQRGNFPDRFSGHQFPNYSSELNVNALLLGDSALYLCASSAGTANEKLFFGSGTQLSVL.

This chain uses TRBV18 with TRBJ2-1; 11 bases match TRBD2. There are 15 residues in the CDR3. V shed 2 bases, J shed 8 bases, and the junction held 5 bases outside the gene matches. Germline V gene lookup returns CDR1 KGHSH and CDR2 LQKENI. CDR3 nucleotides: TGTGCCAGCTCACCAGGGATAGCGGGAGGGGATGAGCAGTTCTTC. It codes for CASSPGIAGGDEQFF.